This T cell receptor beta chain stems from a study of early T cells in non-severe SARS-CoV-2 infection. This clonotype appeared many times. Looked up from germline, CDR1 is SGHTA and CDR2 is FQGNSA. V shed 5 bases and J shed 2 bases, with 12 bases lying between them. CDR3 length: 15 residues. TCRdb recomputed calls from the 5' RACE reads with MiXCR, one row per CDR3 protein. The table has about 100,000 distinct CDR3 sequences, approximately 10% seen once. The chain carries TRBV7-2 and TRBJ2-2; TRBD1 or TRBD2 may be the D gene (5 bases each). Sequencing was carried out using whole blood. This receptor was taken from an adult who was a healthcare worker with PCR-confirmed SARS-CoV-2 infection or an uninfected control (not recorded which). CDR3 in amino acids: CASSRTGPNTGELFF. The CDR3 bases are TGTGCCAGCAGCCGAACGGGACCAAACACCGGGGAGCTGTTTTTT.